This TCR beta chain is drawn from a study of T cell responses to AZD1222 COVID-19 vaccine. The wider study: Second doses that came at about 4 or about 12 weeks were put together.

CDR1 is DFQATT, CDR2 SNEGSKA, per germline (reference sequence). There are 13 residues in the CDR3. Trimming cost V 3 bases and J 12 bases, with 18 bases left between them. Notes on the study in general: Spike-spanning, vaccine-associated CD4 TCRs were dominant at 160-218 and 743-854. Spike-specific TCR breadth and depth both grew after two AZD1222 doses.

On this clone: The antigen is unknown.

Sequencing was performed with immunoSEQ multiplex PCR; in TCRdb, only in-frame clones are kept and a portion is missing. Of under 150,000 clones in the sample, 90% to 95% were seen once. Sequenced material: peripheral blood, taken on day 0 of AZD1222 vaccination. The sequence was obtained from an adult in good health. This rearrangement joins TRBV20-1 to TRBJ2-1, with D possibly TRBD2 on 7 matching bases. The CDR3 loop is CSASQAGAFGQFF. In DNA form, the CDR3 reads TGCAGTGCTAGTCAGGCGGGGGCCTTTGGGCAGTTCTTC.